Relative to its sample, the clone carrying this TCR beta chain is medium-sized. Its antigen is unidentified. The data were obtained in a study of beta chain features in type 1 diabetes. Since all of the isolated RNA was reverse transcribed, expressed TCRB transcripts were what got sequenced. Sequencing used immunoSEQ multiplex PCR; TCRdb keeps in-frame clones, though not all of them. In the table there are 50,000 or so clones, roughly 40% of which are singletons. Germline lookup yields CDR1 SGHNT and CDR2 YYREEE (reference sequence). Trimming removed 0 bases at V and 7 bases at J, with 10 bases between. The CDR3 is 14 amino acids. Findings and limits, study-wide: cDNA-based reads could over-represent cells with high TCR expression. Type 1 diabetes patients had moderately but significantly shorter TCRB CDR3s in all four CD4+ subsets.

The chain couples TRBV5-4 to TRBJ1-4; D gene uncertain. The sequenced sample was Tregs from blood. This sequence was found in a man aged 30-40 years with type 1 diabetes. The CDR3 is CASSLAWEGEKLFF. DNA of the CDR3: TGTGCCAGCAGCTTGGCCTGGGAGGGTGAAAAACTGTTTTTT.